This T cell receptor beta chain was identified in a study of T cell responses to AZD1222 COVID-19 vaccine. Using immunoSEQ multiplex PCR, the repertoire was profiled, and TCRdb retains in-frame clones only, with some absent. The sample holds roughly 97,000 clones; 70% to 90% are singletons and the top ten take approximately 2.8%. The TCR was taken from an adult in good health. The sequencing used peripheral blood, collected on day 0 of AZD1222 vaccination.

The CDR3 bases are TGTGCCAGCAGCTTAGACTTTACAGATACGCAGTATTTT. Its protein is CASSLDFTDTQYF. V and J are TRBV7-3 and TRBJ2-3; D remains unclear. CDR3 length: 13 residues. Germline assignment: CDR1 SGHTA and CDR2 FQGTGA. V lost 2 bases and J 3 bases, leaving 6 bases between the germline ends.